Presented here are 2 T cell receptor beta chains from one specimen sequenced in a study of blood T cell repertoires in COVID-19. TCRdb keeps only in-frame clones here, not all; method: immunoSEQ multiplex PCR. Of about 240,000 clones listed, approximately 86% are singletons. The sample comprised peripheral blood. These receptors came from an older woman with active or convalescent COVID-19.

The chain employs TRBV18 and TRBJ1-6, with D perhaps TRBD1 (6 bases). This CDR3 region has 18 residues. Looked up from germline, CDR1 is KGHSH and CDR2 is LQKENI. Trimming pared 4 bases from V and 0 bases from J, leaving 16 bases between. CDR3 DNA: TGTGCCAGCTCACAAGTCGGACAGCCGAGCTCCTATAATTCACCCCTCCACTTT. Encoded protein: CASSQVGQPSSYNSPLHF.

This rearrangement joins TRBV11-2 to TRBJ1-1; possibly TRBD1 for D (6 bases). This CDR3 is 14 amino acids long. V was pared by 7 bases and J by 5 bases, with 17 bases between. Germline V CDR1 and CDR2: SGHAT, FQNNGV. The CDR3 coding sequence is TGTGCCAGCACGTCTCAGGGGCAAGGAACTGAAGCTTTCTTT. Protein sequence: CASTSQGQGTEAFF.